The 9 T cell receptor beta chains below come from one sample, sequenced in a study of preoperative IRX-2 immunotherapy in early breast cancer (dated by TCRdb to about 2019). The meaning of the sample's treatment or condition label: preoperative locoregional IRX-2 cytokine immunotherapy. The library was prepared using the immunoSEQ multiplex PCR assay. Imported from immuneACCESS, the table was reduced by TCRdb to in-frame sequences with V and J called. These copies leave out some clones; in studies compared against another copy, an unresolved V gene accounts for under half, and the cause of the remainder is not known. This sample has around 62,000 clones in its table, and less than 95% of those were observed once. The ten largest clones represent around 1.7% of the sample. This specimen was taken from a patient treated with IRX-2 immunotherapy. The receptors stem from a human donor with breast cancer.

J is TRBJ2-3 and V is TRBV5-4; no definite D call. Germline-derived CDR1 and CDR2 are SGHNT and YYREEE (reference sequence). This CDR3 is built from 15 residues. V lost 1 base and J 5 bases, leaving 14 bases between the germline ends. The CDR3 coding sequence is TGTGCCAGCAGCTTGCCGAGACGAAATGGAGATACGCAGTATTTT. Its protein is CASSLPRRNGDTQYF.

The chain recombines TRBV5-6 with TRBJ2-2; D may correspond to TRBD1 or TRBD2 (6 bases each). CDR1 is SGHDT, CDR2 YYEEEE, per germline. The CDR3 sequence is 16 residues long. V was cut by 4 bases and J by 5 bases, with 18 bases left in between. CDR3 bases: TGTGCCAGCAGCAAGGGACTCCGAGGGGGAACCGGGGAGCTGTTTTTT. Translation: CASSKGLRGGTGELFF.

This chain uses TRBV6-6 with TRBJ2-1; 9 bases map to TRBD2. J was trimmed by 8 bases and V by 5 bases; bases with no gene match: 4. Germline-derived CDR1 and CDR2 are MNHNY and SVGAGI (reference sequence). CDR3 length equals 13 residues. The CDR3 DNA follows: TGTGCCAGCAGTGGCGGGGGGGCCTATGAGCAGTTCTTC. Translated: CASSGGGAYEQFF.

The chain recombines TRBV18 with TRBJ1-1; 9 bases agree with TRBD1. Germline assignment: CDR1 KGHSH and CDR2 LQKENI. V shed 5 bases, J shed 5 bases, and the junction held 9 bases outside the gene matches. The CDR3 extends over 15 amino acids. The CDR3: CASSSRDRVRTEAFF. The CDR3 DNA sequence: TGTGCCAGCTCAAGCCGGGACAGGGTTAGGACTGAAGCTTTCTTT.

This clone was detected a few times. CDR3 region: CASSSAYPRAGGGYTF. The CDR3 nucleotides read TGTGCCAGCAGCTCCGCATACCCCAGGGCGGGCGGTGGCTACACCTTC. The V and J genes are TRBV7-9 and TRBJ1-2; TRBD1 is a possible D gene (5 bases). Trimming removed 4 bases from V and 7 bases from J, with 22 bases in between. CDR1 and CDR2 (germline): SEHNR, FQNEAQ (reference sequence). The CDR3 runs to 16 residues.

The DNA of the CDR3 is TGTGCCAGCAGGAAGAAACAGGGTCTCTATGGCTACACCTTC. Amino acid sequence: CASRKKQGLYGYTF. The J gene is TRBJ1-2, the V gene TRBV21-1; the table assigns TRBD1, which was not confirmed against the DNA. TRBV21-1 is marked as a pseudogene. The CDR3 is made up of 14 amino acids.

This clone appeared once. The gene calls are TRBV25-1 and TRBJ2-1; 7 bases align to TRBD1. The CDR3 is made up of 14 amino acids. Germline-derived CDR1 and CDR2 are MGHDK and SYGVNS. After removal of 9 bases from V and 3 bases from J, the junction contained 8 bases not matched to a gene. Here the CDR3 reads CASAMTGRYNEQFF. DNA for the CDR3: TGTGCCAGTGCAATGACAGGGCGCTACAATGAGCAGTTCTTC.

A single count supports this clone. This chain joins TRBV11-2 and TRBJ1-2; no firm D call. CDR1 and CDR2 (germline): SGHAT, FQNNGV. V lost 2 bases to trimming and J lost 4 bases, with 8 bases between them. The CDR3 spans 13 residues. The CDR3 loop reads CASSLQPRYGYTF. The CDR3 nucleotides read TGTGCCAGCAGCTTACAACCACGCTATGGCTACACCTTC.

The chain has TRBV6-5 and TRBJ2-5, with a tentative D call TRBD1 (6 bases). The CDR3 consists of 14 residues. V dropped 6 bases and J dropped 1 base, with 12 bases sitting between them. The germline V gene has CDR1 MNHEY and CDR2 SVGAGI. This CDR3 reads CASSDRFSQETQYF. For the CDR3, the DNA is TGTGCCAGCAGCGACAGGTTTTCCCAAGAGACCCAGTACTTC.